The rows below give T cell receptor beta chains drawn from one sample of a study of T cells in Graves' hyperthyroidism and ophthalmopathy. MiXCR was run by TCRdb on the multiplex PCR reads, yielding one entry per CDR3 protein. The sample has around 250,000 distinct CDR3 sequences, roughly 14% seen once. The material sequenced was blood. The receptors were gathered from a woman in her forties with Graves' hyperthyroidism that later progressed to Graves' ophthalmopathy. The CDR3 runs from the conserved cysteine through the conserved F or W. A D gene is named only where the DNA matches it firmly. Clone size appears in some rows only: once, few, many, or a class for an expanded clone.

V	J	D	size	CDR3	DNA
TRBV3-1	TRBJ2-7	.	.	CASSSEGQGYYEQYF	TGTGCCAGCAGCTCCGAAGGGCAGGGGTATTACGAGCAGTACTTC
TRBV9	TRBJ2-1	TRBD2	.	CASSPPLWSSGRVSYNEQLF	TGTGCCAGCAGCCCCCCTTTGTGGTCTAGCGGGAGGGTCTCCTACAATGAGCAGCTCTTC
TRBV3-1	TRBJ2-3	TRBD2	many	CASSHLSGGRVTDTQYF	TGTGCCAGCAGCCATCTCTCTGGCGGGAGGGTTACAGATACGCAGTATTTT
TRBV6-1	TRBJ2-7	TRBD2	.	CASSHLLAGVEEQYF	TGTGCCAGCAGTCATCTACTAGCGGGAGTCGAAGAGCAGTACTTC
TRBV6-1	TRBJ2-5	TRBD2	few	CASSEEGLKRGRKTQYF	TGTGCCAGCAGTGAAGAAGGGTTAAAGCGGGGGCGGAAGACCCAGTACTTC
TRBV27	TRBJ2-1	.	many	CASSLIFGGNEQFF	TGTGCCAGCAGTTTGATTTTTGGGGGCAATGAGCAGTTCTTC
TRBV10-3	TRBJ1-1	.	many	CATSGGNTEAFF	TGTGCCACCTCGGGTGGGAACACTGAAGCTTTCTTT
TRBV11-2	TRBJ2-5	TRBD2	many	CASSLLADQETQYF	TGTGCCAGCAGCTTACTAGCGGACCAAGAGACCCAGTACTTC
TRBV18	TRBJ2-7	TRBD1	many	CASSPRTGNEQYF	TGTGCCAGCTCTCCTAGGACAGGGAACGAGCAGTACTTC
TRBV28	TRBJ2-1	.	many	CASRINGGYNEQFF	TGTGCCAGCAGGATAAATGGAGGGTACAATGAGCAGTTCTTC
TRBV3-1	TRBJ1-1	TRBD1	many	CASSQTGTGQAFF	TGTGCCAGCAGCCAAACCGGGACAGGGCAAGCTTTCTTT
TRBV19	TRBJ1-1	.	.	CASSRWGAEAFF	TGTGCCAGTAGCCGGTGGGGGGCTGAAGCTTTCTTT
TRBV5-6	TRBJ1-3	.	.	CASSLMTFSGNTIYF	TGTGCCAGCAGCTTAATGACTTTCTCTGGAAACACCATATATTTT
TRBV7-8	TRBJ1-1	.	few	CASSIRGRSEAFF	TGTGCCAGCAGCATAAGGGGAAGATCTGAAGCTTTCTTT
TRBV4-1	TRBJ1-4	.	few	CASSRLQIALEKLFF	TGCGCCAGCAGCCGACTACAGATAGCTCTCGAAAAACTGTTTTTT
TRBV15	TRBJ2-1	TRBD2	.	CATSREAGAYNEQFF	TGTGCCACCAGCAGAGAGGCGGGGGCCTACAATGAGCAGTTCTTC
TRBV14	TRBJ1-1	TRBD1	many	CASSHRRWDSEAFF	TGTGCCAGCAGCCACAGGCGGTGGGACAGTGAAGCTTTCTTT
TRBV28	TRBJ2-5	TRBD1	.	CASSLSGGWEAQYF	TGTGCCAGCAGTTTATCAGGGGGCTGGGAGGCCCAGTACTTC
TRBV30	TRBJ1-5	TRBD1	.	CAWSVTGAGQPQHF	TGTGCCTGGAGTGTTACAGGGGCGGGTCAGCCCCAGCATTTT
TRBV5-1	TRBJ2-2	.	.	CASSVQGWSGELFF	TGCGCCAGCAGCGTACAAGGGTGGTCCGGGGAGCTGTTTTTT
TRBV28	TRBJ2-7	.	many	CASSDDRSSYEQYF	TGTGCCAGCAGCGATGACAGAAGCTCCTACGAGCAGTACTTC
TRBV6-2/TRBV6-3	TRBJ2-3	.	many	CASSYWATQYF	TGTGCCAGCAGTTATTGGGCGACGCAGTATTTT
TRBV19	TRBJ2-7	TRBD1	many	CASSRRPVQGINEQYF	TGTGCCAGTAGTCGCCGGCCCGTACAGGGGATTAACGAGCAGTACTTC
TRBV19	TRBJ2-1	.	.	CATSGYNNEQFF	TGTGCCACCTCGGGGTATAACAATGAGCAGTTCTTC
TRBV2	TRBJ1-2	.	.	CASSSAPAGGYTF	TGTGCCAGCTCCTCAGCGCCGGCTGGGGGCTACACCTTC
TRBV7-2	TRBJ2-1	TRBD2	many	CASSRGGTYNEQFF	TGTGCCAGCAGCCGCGGGGGAACCTACAATGAGCAGTTCTTC
TRBV28	TRBJ2-3	.	many	CASSPRVISTDTQYF	TGTGCCAGCAGTCCCCGGGTCATTAGCACAGATACGCAGTATTTT
TRBV7-6	TRBJ2-7	.	.	CASSLGQVYEQYF	TGTGCCAGCAGCTTAGGCCAGGTCTACGAGCAGTACTTC